The 14 T cell receptor beta chains below come from one sample, sequenced in a study of blood T cell repertoires in COVID-19. The data were produced by immunoSEQ multiplex PCR, yet TCRdb's version contains in-frame clones alone and is incomplete. The top ten hold roughly 21% of the sample, which has just over 60,000 clones, roughly 80% seen once. Material for sequencing was peripheral blood. The origin of the receptors is a woman of 80 years or more with active or convalescent COVID-19.

J is TRBJ1-4 and V is TRBV19, with D unresolved. Germline assignment: CDR1 LNHDA and CDR2 SQIVND (reference sequence). Trimming took 1 base from V and 5 from J, leaving 11 bases between them. This CDR3 is built from 15 residues. The CDR3 bases are TGTGCCAGTAGTATAGCAACAGCCTTAAATGAAAAACTGTTTTTT. Its translation is CASSIATALNEKLFF. Together with reference TRBV19 and TRBJ1-4, the CDR3 gives the full variable domain: DGGITQSPKYLFRKEGQNVTLSCEQNLNHDAMYWYRQDPGQGLRLIYYSQIVNDFQKGDIAEGYSVSREKKESFPLTVTSAQKNPTAFYLCASSIATALNEKLFFGSGTQLSVL.

The chain carries TRBV18 and TRBJ2-1; possible D gene TRBD2, 6 bases. Trimming shortened V by 3 bases and J by 10 bases, and 16 bases separated the two germline ends. The CDR3 is 14 residues long. CDR1 is KGHSH, CDR2 LQKENI, per germline. CDR3 coding DNA: TGTGCCAGCTCACCCACTCCGGGGGATGACGAGCAGTTCTTC. Its protein product is CASSPTPGDDEQFF.

The rearrangement uses TRBV19 and TRBJ2-2, with 7 bases that match TRBD2. CDR1 and CDR2 from the germline V gene are LNHDA and SQIVND (reference sequence). Trimming at V came to 3 bases and at J to 5 bases, leaving 0 bases not matched to a gene. The CDR3 runs 13 residues. The DNA of the CDR3 is TGTGCCAGTAGTATGGGGGGGACCGGGGAGCTGTTTTTT. Translation: CASSMGGTGELFF. The full variable domain, rest sourced from reference TRBV19 and TRBJ2-2, is DGGITQSPKYLFRKEGQNVTLSCEQNLNHDAMYWYRQDPGQGLRLIYYSQIVNDFQKGDIAEGYSVSREKKESFPLTVTSAQKNPTAFYLCASSMGGTGELFFGEGSRLTVL.

The chain links TRBV7-2 to TRBJ1-2; 8 bases fit TRBD1. The CDR3 runs to 15 residues. With V trimmed by 0 bases and J by 7 bases, 7 bases remained unmatched. Germline V gene data show CDR1 as SGHTA and CDR2 as FQGNSA. As DNA, the CDR3 is TGTGCCAGCAGCTTAGCGGCAGGGGGCTGGAGTGGCTACACCTTC. Translating it yields CASSLAAGGWSGYTF.

The V gene is TRBV3-1 (or the pseudogene TRBV3-2), the J gene TRBJ1-1, with a tentative D call TRBD1 (6 bases). Trimming left V 1 base short and J 8 bases short, with 11 bases between. The CDR3 consists of 13 residues. From germline, CDR1 is LGHDT and CDR2 YNNKEL (reference sequence). CDR3 DNA: TGTGCCAGCAGCCAAGGCGAGGACAGAGAAGCTTTCTTT. This codes for CASSQGEDREAFF.

The chain has TRBV5-1 and TRBJ1-2; weak D call: TRBD1 (5 bases). The germline V and J ends were trimmed by 4 bases and 5 bases, with 18 bases remaining between them. The CDR3 has 15 amino acids. In germline, CDR1 is SGHRS, CDR2 YFSETQ. The CDR3 bases are TGCGCCAGCAGCCCAAATCAGGCGGCAGGGTATGGCTACACCTTC. Its translation: CASSPNQAAGYGYTF.

In nucleotides, the CDR3 is TGCGCCAGCAGCCAAACTGACAGGGTGACAAACACCATATATTTT. This sequence encodes CASSQTDRVTNTIYF. The V and J genes are TRBV4-1 and TRBJ1-3; 7 bases are shared with TRBD1. The germline gives CDR1 MGHRA, CDR2 YSYEKL. The CDR3 loop spans 15 amino acids. The junction had 7 bases not matched to a gene; V was cut back by 2 bases and J by 6 bases.

The chain carries TRBV25-1 and TRBJ2-3; D gene uncertain. Trimming took off 10 bases at V and 2 bases at J, with 16 bases between the two ends. The CDR3 runs to 14 residues. Germline V CDR1 and CDR2: MGHDK, SYGVNS. This CDR3 is CATNSRPNTDTQYF. The CDR3 DNA is TGTGCCACCAACTCTCGCCCAAACACAGATACGCAGTATTTT.

This clone has just a few counts. The gene calls are TRBV5-1 and TRBJ1-1; D perhaps matches TRBD1 (6 bases). V lost 1 base and J lost 2, with 9 bases in between. CDR1 is SGHRS and CDR2 is YFSETQ in the germline V gene. The CDR3 runs 14 residues. In DNA form, the CDR3 reads TGCGCCAGCAGCTTGCACAGGGACAACACTGAAGCTTTCTTT. It yields the protein CASSLHRDNTEAFF.

The rearrangement joins TRBV12-5 to TRBJ1-5; possibly TRBD1 for D (6 bases). The germline V gene encodes CDR1 LGHNT and CDR2 FRNRAP. Deletions cut 5 bases from V and 6 bases from J, with 17 bases between. This CDR3 contains 15 residues. In DNA form, the CDR3 reads TGTGCTAGTGGTACCGGGCAGGTGGACAGTCAGCCCCAGCATTTT. Protein product: CASGTGQVDSQPQHF.

This clone has more than one count but fewer than ten. The genes are TRBV6-5 and TRBJ1-4; 7 bases align to TRBD1. After removal of 8 bases from V and 3 bases from J, the junction contained 9 bases not matched to a gene. There are 15 residues in the CDR3. Germline-derived CDR1 and CDR2 are MNHEY and SVGAGI. The CDR3 sequence: CASSFTGAANEKLFF. The CDR3 region has the DNA TGTGCCAGCTCCTTCACAGGGGCGGCTAATGAAAAACTGTTTTTT.

This clone was picked up a small number of times. This sequence joins TRBV10-3 and TRBJ2-7; tentatively, D is TRBD1 (6 bases). Trimming left V 3 bases short and J 2 bases short, with 14 bases between. The CDR3 has 15 amino acids. Germline loops: CDR1 ENHRY, CDR2 SYGVKD. The CDR3 here is CAISDPSRTAYEQYF. CDR3 sequence (DNA): TGTGCCATCAGTGACCCGTCTAGGACAGCCTACGAGCAGTACTTC.

This chain connects TRBV6-2 or TRBV6-3 to TRBJ1-1; TRBD1 aligns across 7 bases. Germline-derived CDR1 and CDR2 are MNHEY and SVGEGT. The CDR3 runs to 13 residues. V gave up 6 bases and J gave up 2 bases; unmatched junction bases: 3. CDR3 sequence (DNA): TGTGCCAGCAGCTGGACAGGTAACACTGAAGCTTTCTTT. Its protein product is CASSWTGNTEAFF.

The rearrangement uses TRBV7-2 and TRBJ2-3, with D perhaps matching TRBD1 (5 bases). CDR3 size: 13 residues. V was pared by 4 bases and J by 6 bases, with 11 bases between. Germline values: CDR1 SGHTA, CDR2 FQGNSA. In DNA form, the CDR3 reads TGTGCCAGCAGCTGGGGCCTGGGGGATACGCAGTATTTT. It specifies CASSWGLGDTQYF.